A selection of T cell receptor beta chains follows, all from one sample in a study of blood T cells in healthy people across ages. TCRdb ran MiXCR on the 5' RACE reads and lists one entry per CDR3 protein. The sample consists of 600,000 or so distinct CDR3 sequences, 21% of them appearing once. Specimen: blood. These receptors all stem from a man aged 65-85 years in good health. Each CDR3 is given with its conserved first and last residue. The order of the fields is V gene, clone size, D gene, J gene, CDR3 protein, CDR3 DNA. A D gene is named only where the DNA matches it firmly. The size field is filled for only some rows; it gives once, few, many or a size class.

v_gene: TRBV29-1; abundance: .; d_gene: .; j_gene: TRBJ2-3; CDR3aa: CSVVQGPTDTQYF; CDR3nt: TGCAGCGTCGTACAGGGCCCCACAGATACGCAGTATTTT
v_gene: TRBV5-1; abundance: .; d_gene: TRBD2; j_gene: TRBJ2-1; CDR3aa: CASSLRSGGSYNEQFF; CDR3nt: TGCGCCAGCAGCTTACGAAGCGGGGGCTCCTACAATGAGCAGTTCTTC
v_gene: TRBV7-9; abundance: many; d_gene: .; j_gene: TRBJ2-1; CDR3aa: CASSPALGEQFF; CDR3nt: TGTGCCAGCAGCCCCGCTCTGGGAGAGCAGTTCTTC
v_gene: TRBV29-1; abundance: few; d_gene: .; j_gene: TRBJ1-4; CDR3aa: CSVAWKQNEKLFF; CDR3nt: TGCAGCGTTGCATGGAAACAAAATGAAAAACTGTTTTTT
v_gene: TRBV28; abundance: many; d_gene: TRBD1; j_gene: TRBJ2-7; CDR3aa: CASIGTGTYEQYF; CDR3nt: TGTGCCAGCATCGGGACAGGTACCTACGAGCAGTACTTC
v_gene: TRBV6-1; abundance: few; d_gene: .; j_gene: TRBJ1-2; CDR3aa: CASSPGVDRLFYGYTF; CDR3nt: TGTGCCAGCAGCCCGGGGGTTGACCGGCTCTTCTATGGCTACACCTTC
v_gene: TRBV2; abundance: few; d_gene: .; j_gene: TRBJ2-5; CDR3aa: CASSEVSATYQETQYF; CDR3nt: TGTGCCAGCAGTGAAGTCTCCGCGACGTACCAAGAGACCCAGTACTTC
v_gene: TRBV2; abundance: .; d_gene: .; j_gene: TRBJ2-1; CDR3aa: CASRARGARDNEQFF; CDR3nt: TGTGCCAGCAGGGCCCGCGGGGCCCGGGACAATGAGCAGTTCTTC
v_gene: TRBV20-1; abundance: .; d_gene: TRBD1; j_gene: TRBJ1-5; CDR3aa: CSATGQGINQPQHF; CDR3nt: TGCAGTGCGACGGGACAGGGTATTAATCAGCCCCAGCATTTT
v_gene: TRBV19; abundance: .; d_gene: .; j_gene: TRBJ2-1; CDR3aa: CASSILTGHRDNEQFF; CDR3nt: TGTGCCAGTAGTATATTGACAGGCCATCGGGACAATGAGCAGTTCTTC
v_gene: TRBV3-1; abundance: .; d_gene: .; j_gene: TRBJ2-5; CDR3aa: CASSLSLGLKTQYF; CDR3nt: TGTGCCAGCAGCCTCTCCTTGGGCTTAAAGACCCAGTACTTC
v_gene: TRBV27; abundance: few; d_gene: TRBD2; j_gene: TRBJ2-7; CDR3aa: CASSLSTSGRIEQYF; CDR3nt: TGTGCCAGCAGTTTATCGACTAGCGGGAGGATCGAGCAGTACTTC
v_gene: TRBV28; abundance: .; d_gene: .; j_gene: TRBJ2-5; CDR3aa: CASRLSGRETQYF; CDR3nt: TGTGCCAGCAGACTGTCGGGGAGGGAGACCCAGTACTTC
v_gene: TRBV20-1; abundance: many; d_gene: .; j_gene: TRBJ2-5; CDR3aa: CSGRAGSQETQYF; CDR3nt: TGCAGTGGGAGAGCCGGAAGCCAAGAGACCCAGTACTTC
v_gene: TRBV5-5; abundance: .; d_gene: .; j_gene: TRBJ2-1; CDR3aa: CASSLVSTYNEQFF; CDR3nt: TGTGCCAGCAGCTTGGTTAGTACTTACAATGAGCAGTTCTTC
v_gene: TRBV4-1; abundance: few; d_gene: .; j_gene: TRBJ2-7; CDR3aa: CASSQDPGLEQYF; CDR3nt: TGCGCCAGCAGCCAAGACCCAGGTCTGGAGCAGTACTTC
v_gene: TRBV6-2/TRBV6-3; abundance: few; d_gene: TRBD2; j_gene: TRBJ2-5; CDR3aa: CASIRPSGRIPGWEQYF; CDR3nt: TGTGCCAGCATCCGGCCTAGCGGGAGAATTCCCGGTTGGGAGCAGTACTTC
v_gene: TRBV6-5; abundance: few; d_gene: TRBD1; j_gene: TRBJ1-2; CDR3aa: CASSPMTGASDGYTF; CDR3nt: TGTGCCAGCAGTCCTATGACAGGGGCCTCGGATGGCTACACCTTC
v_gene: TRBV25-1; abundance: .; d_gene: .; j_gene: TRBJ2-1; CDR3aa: CASSELGPNNEQFF; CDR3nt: TGTGCCAGCAGTGAATTGGGACCTAACAATGAGCAGTTCTTC
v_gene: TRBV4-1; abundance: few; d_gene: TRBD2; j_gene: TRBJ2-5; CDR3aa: CASSQSRTSGRNETQYF; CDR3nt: TGCGCCAGCAGCCAAAGCCGGACTAGCGGGAGGAACGAGACCCAGTACTTC
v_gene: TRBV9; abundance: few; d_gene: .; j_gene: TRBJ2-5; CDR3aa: CANSYNQETQYF; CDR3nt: TGTGCCAACAGCTATAACCAAGAGACCCAGTACTTC
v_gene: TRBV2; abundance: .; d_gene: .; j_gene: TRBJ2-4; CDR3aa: CASSEGGQSKNIQYF; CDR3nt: TGTGCCAGCAGTGAGGGGGGGCAGTCCAAAAACATTCAGTACTTC
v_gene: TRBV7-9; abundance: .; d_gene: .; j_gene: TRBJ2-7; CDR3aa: CASSLDMREQYF; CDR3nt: TGTGCCAGCAGCTTAGATATGCGCGAGCAGTACTTC
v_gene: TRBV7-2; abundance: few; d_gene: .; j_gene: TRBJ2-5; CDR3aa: CASSPKGENEYF; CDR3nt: TGTGCCAGCAGCCCGAAGGGAGAGAACGAGTACTTC
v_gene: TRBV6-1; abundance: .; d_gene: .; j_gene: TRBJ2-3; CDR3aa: CASRPAYGRTKTDTQYF; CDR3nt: TGTGCCAGCAGGCCAGCTTACGGACGCACAAAGACAGATACGCAGTATTTT
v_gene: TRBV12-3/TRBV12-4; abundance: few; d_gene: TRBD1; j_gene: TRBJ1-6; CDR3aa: CASSSGQGAYNSPLHF; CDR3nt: TGTGCCAGCAGTTCGGGACAGGGGGCTTATAATTCACCCCTCCACTTT
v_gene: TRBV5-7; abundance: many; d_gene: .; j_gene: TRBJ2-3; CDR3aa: CASSGNADTQYF; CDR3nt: TGTGCCAGCAGCGGTAACGCAGATACGCAGTATTTT
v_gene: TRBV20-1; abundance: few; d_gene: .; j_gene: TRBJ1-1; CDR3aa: CSARERTVNTEAFF; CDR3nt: TGCAGTGCTAGAGAACGGACAGTGAACACTGAAGCTTTCTTT
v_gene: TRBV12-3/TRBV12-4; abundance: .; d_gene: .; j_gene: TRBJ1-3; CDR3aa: CASSLMGVGNTIYF; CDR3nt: TGTGCCAGCAGTTTAATGGGCGTTGGAAACACCATATATTTT
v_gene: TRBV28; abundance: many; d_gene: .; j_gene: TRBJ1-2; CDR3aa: CASSSPARTFGYTF; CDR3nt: TGTGCCAGCAGTTCCCCGGCTCGTACTTTCGGCTACACCTTC
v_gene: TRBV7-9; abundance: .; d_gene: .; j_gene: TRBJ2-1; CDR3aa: CASSLYLEQFF; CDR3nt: TGTGCCAGCAGCTTATATCTTGAGCAGTTCTTC
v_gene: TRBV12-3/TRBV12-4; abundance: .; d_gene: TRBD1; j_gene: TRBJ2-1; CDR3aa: CASRDRGRENEQFF; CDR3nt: TGTGCCAGCAGGGACAGGGGGCGTGAAAATGAGCAGTTCTTC
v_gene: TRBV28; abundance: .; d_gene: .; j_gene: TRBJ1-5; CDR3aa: CASSSPGPYSNQPQHF; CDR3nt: TGTGCCAGCAGTTCCCCGGGACCTTATAGCAATCAGCCCCAGCATTTT
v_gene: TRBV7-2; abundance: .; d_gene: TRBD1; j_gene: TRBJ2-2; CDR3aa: CASRSGQGANTGELFF; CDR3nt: TGTGCCAGCAGGTCAGGACAGGGAGCGAACACCGGGGAGCTGTTTTTT
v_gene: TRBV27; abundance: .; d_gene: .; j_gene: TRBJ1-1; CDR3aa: CASSLSGQGSTEAFF; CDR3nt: TGTGCCAGCAGTTTAAGCGGGCAGGGCAGTACTGAAGCTTTCTTT
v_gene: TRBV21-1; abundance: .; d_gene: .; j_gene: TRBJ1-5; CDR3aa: CASSDNRGGQPQHF; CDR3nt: TGTGCCAGCAGCGATAACAGGGGGGGTCAGCCCCAGCATTTT
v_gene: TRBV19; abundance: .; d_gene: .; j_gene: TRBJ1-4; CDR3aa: CASRITGYADEKLFF; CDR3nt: TGTGCCAGTAGAATAACAGGGTATGCGGATGAAAAACTGTTTTTT
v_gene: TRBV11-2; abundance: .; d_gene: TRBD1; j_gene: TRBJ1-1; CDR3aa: CASSHSRTGTGAGNTEAFF; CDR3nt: TGTGCCAGCAGCCATTCGCGGACCGGGACAGGGGCGGGGAACACTGAAGCTTTCTTT
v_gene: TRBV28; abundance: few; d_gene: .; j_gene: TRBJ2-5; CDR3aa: CASNGNRRYQETQYF; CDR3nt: TGTGCCAGCAACGGCAACCGTCGGTACCAAGAGACCCAGTACTTC
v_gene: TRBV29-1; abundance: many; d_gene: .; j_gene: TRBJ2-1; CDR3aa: CSADRSRDEQFF; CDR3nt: TGCAGCGCCGACAGGTCGAGGGATGAGCAGTTCTTC
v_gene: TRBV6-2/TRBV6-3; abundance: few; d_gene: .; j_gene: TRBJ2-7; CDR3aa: CASSYSGVYEQYF; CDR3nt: TGTGCCAGCAGTTACTCTGGCGTCTACGAGCAGTACTTC
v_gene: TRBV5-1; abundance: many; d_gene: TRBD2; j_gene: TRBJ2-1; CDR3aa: CASSPEVGGRNSYNEQFF; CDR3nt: TGCGCCAGCAGCCCGGAGGTAGGCGGGAGAAATTCATACAATGAGCAGTTCTTC
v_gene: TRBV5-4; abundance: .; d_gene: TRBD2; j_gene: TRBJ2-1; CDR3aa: CASSPTSGRENEQFF; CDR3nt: TGTGCCAGCAGCCCGACTAGCGGGAGGGAGAATGAGCAGTTCTTC
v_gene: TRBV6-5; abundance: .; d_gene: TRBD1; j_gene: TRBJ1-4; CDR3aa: CASSYRGQGRVATNEKLFF; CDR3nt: TGTGCCAGCAGTTACAGAGGACAGGGAAGGGTTGCAACTAATGAAAAACTGTTTTTT
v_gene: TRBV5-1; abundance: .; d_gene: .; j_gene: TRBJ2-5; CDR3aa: CASSDGTPQETQYF; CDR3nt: TGCGCCAGCAGCGACGGGACGCCTCAAGAGACCCAGTACTTC
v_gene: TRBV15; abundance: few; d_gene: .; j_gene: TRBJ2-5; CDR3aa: CATSRDHPETQYF; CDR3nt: TGTGCCACCAGCAGAGATCACCCCGAGACCCAGTACTTC
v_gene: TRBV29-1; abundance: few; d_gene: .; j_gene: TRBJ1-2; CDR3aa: CSVLRGTTYGYTF; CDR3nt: TGCAGCGTCCTCCGAGGGACTACCTATGGCTACACCTTC
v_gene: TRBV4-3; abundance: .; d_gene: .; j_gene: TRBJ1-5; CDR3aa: CASGDRNQPQHF; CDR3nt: TGCGCCAGCGGGGACCGTAATCAGCCCCAGCATTTT
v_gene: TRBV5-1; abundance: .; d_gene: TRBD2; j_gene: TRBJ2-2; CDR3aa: CASSLAGNTAGGDTGELFF; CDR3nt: TGCGCCAGCAGCTTGGCAGGGAACACAGCGGGGGGCGACACCGGGGAGCTGTTTTTT
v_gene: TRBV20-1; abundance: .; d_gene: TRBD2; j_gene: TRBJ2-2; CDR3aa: CSARGGLALYGELFF; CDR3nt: TGCAGTGCTAGAGGGGGACTAGCGCTGTATGGGGAGCTGTTTTTT
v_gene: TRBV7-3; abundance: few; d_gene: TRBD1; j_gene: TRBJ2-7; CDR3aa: CASSSPGQLGMNSYEQYF; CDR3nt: TGTGCCAGCAGCTCGCCGGGACAGTTGGGAATGAACTCCTACGAGCAGTACTTC
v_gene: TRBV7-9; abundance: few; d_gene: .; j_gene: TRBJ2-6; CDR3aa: CASRPSSGANVLTF; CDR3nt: TGTGCCAGCAGACCGAGCTCTGGGGCCAACGTCCTGACTTTC
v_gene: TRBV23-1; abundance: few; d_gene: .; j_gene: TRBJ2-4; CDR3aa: CASSRLQYLAKNIQYF; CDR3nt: TGCGCCAGCAGTCGACTGCAGTACCTAGCCAAAAACATTCAGTACTTC
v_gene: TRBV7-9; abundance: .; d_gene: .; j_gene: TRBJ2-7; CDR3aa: CASSLDQSWGEKQYF; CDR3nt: TGTGCCAGCAGCTTAGATCAGTCTTGGGGTGAGAAGCAGTACTTC